This is a list of T cell receptor beta chains from one sample in a study of OX40 agonist ivuxolimab in advanced cancers. Some clones are missing from TCRdb's copy, which holds only in-frame ones; the method was immunoSEQ multiplex PCR. The sample has around 83,000 clones, 88% seen once. The specimen comprised CD4+ or CD8+ T cells sorted from blood, sampled in a trial of the OX40 agonist ivuxolimab. The receptors originated from an adult with an advanced solid tumor such as melanoma, head and neck, liver or kidney cancer. Both conserved end residues are part of each CDR3. The order of the fields is V gene, D gene, J gene, CDR3 length, clone size, CDR3 DNA, CDR3 protein. A D gene is named only where the DNA matches it firmly. Not every row has a clone size; where given, it reads once, few, many or a size class.

V gene: TRBV28; D gene: NA; J gene: TRBJ1-6; CDR3 length: 13; clone size: NA; CDR3 DNA: TGTGCCAGCAGGAGGGACAACAGTTCACCCCTCCACTTT; CDR3 protein: CASRRDNSSPLHF
V gene: TRBV5-8; D gene: TRBD1; J gene: TRBJ1-1; CDR3 length: 15; clone size: NA; CDR3 DNA: TGTGCCAGCAGCGCGGAGGCAGGGGGGAGAACTGAAGCTTTCTTT; CDR3 protein: CASSAEAGGRTEAFF
V gene: TRBV5-1; D gene: TRBD2; J gene: TRBJ2-5; CDR3 length: 18; clone size: NA; CDR3 DNA: TGCGCCAGCAGCTTAGGACTAGCGGGAGGGCCGCGTCTAGAGACCCAGTACTTC; CDR3 protein: CASSLGLAGGPRLETQYF
V gene: TRBV19; D gene: TRBD2; J gene: TRBJ2-2; CDR3 length: 16; clone size: NA; CDR3 DNA: TGTGCCAGTAGTATAGGGGCGGGAGGGGACACCGGGGAGCTGTTTTTT; CDR3 protein: CASSIGAGGDTGELFF
V gene: TRBV7-9; D gene: NA; J gene: TRBJ1-1; CDR3 length: 14; clone size: once; CDR3 DNA: TGTGCCAGCAGCTTCGGTAGGGGGGATACTGAAGCTTTCTTT; CDR3 protein: CASSFGRGDTEAFF
V gene: TRBV11-2; D gene: TRBD2; J gene: TRBJ2-3; CDR3 length: 16; clone size: NA; CDR3 DNA: TGTGCCAGCAGCCGTACTAGCGGGGGAAGCACAGATACGCAGTATTTT; CDR3 protein: CASSRTSGGSTDTQYF
V gene: TRBV19; D gene: NA; J gene: TRBJ1-4; CDR3 length: 14; clone size: NA; CDR3 DNA: TGTGCCAGTAGTATGAGCGCAACTAATGAAAAACTGTTTTTT; CDR3 protein: CASSMSATNEKLFF
V gene: TRBV4-1; D gene: NA; J gene: TRBJ1-3; CDR3 length: 14; clone size: once; CDR3 DNA: TGCGCCAGCAGCCTCGACGGCTCTGGAAACACCATATATTTT; CDR3 protein: CASSLDGSGNTIYF
V gene: TRBV19; D gene: NA; J gene: TRBJ1-1; CDR3 length: 13; clone size: NA; CDR3 DNA: TGTGCCAGTAGTGTCAACTCAAACACTGAAGCTTTCTTT; CDR3 protein: CASSVNSNTEAFF
V gene: TRBV18; D gene: TRBD1; J gene: TRBJ2-5; CDR3 length: 15; clone size: NA; CDR3 DNA: TGTGCCAGCTCACCGATTCGGGACAGGCAAGAGACCCAGTACTTC; CDR3 protein: CASSPIRDRQETQYF
V gene: TRBV7-6; D gene: NA; J gene: TRBJ2-3; CDR3 length: 16; clone size: once; CDR3 DNA: TGTGCCAGCAGCTTAGTAGAGACTAGTCGCGCAGATACGCAGTATTTT; CDR3 protein: CASSLVETSRADTQYF
V gene: TRBV29-1; D gene: NA; J gene: TRBJ1-1; CDR3 length: 10; clone size: NA; CDR3 DNA: TGCAGCGTTGATCAGATTGAAGCTTTCTTT; CDR3 protein: CSVDQIEAFF
V gene: TRBV27; D gene: NA; J gene: TRBJ2-5; CDR3 length: 13; clone size: NA; CDR3 DNA: TGTGCCAGCAGCCGGACATATCAAGAGACCCAGTACTTC; CDR3 protein: CASSRTYQETQYF
V gene: TRBV11-2; D gene: NA; J gene: TRBJ1-1; CDR3 length: 13; clone size: NA; CDR3 DNA: TGTGCCAGCAGCTTAGGACCGAACACTGAAGCTTTCTTT; CDR3 protein: CASSLGPNTEAFF
V gene: TRBV29-1; D gene: TRBD2; J gene: TRBJ2-3; CDR3 length: 14; clone size: NA; CDR3 DNA: TGCAGCGCTCCGGGACTAGCGGGAGTGGATACGCAGTATTTT; CDR3 protein: CSAPGLAGVDTQYF
V gene: TRBV15; D gene: TRBD1; J gene: TRBJ1-1; CDR3 length: 15; clone size: NA; CDR3 DNA: TGTGCCACCAGCGGTAGAACAGGGGGCATCGGTGAAGCTTTCTTT; CDR3 protein: CATSGRTGGIGEAFF
V gene: TRBV11-2; D gene: NA; J gene: TRBJ1-2; CDR3 length: 15; clone size: NA; CDR3 DNA: TGTGCCAGCAGCCAAGATAAGGGGGTGAACTATGGCTACACCTTC; CDR3 protein: CASSQDKGVNYGYTF
V gene: TRBV29-1; D gene: NA; J gene: TRBJ2-6; CDR3 length: 15; clone size: NA; CDR3 DNA: TGCAGCGTTGAGGCTCTGGGGGCTGGGGCCAACGTCCTGACTTTC; CDR3 protein: CSVEALGAGANVLTF
V gene: TRBV4-1; D gene: NA; J gene: TRBJ2-3; CDR3 length: 15; clone size: once; CDR3 DNA: TGCGCCAGCAGCCGGGGGGGCCAGGACACAGATACGCAGTATTTT; CDR3 protein: CASSRGGQDTDTQYF
V gene: TRBV19; D gene: TRBD1; J gene: TRBJ1-1; CDR3 length: 15; clone size: NA; CDR3 DNA: TGTGCCAGTAGTATTGCTCTCGAGGGGGCCACTGAAGCTTTCTTT; CDR3 protein: CASSIALEGATEAFF
V gene: TRBV6-1; D gene: NA; J gene: TRBJ1-1; CDR3 length: 14; clone size: NA; CDR3 DNA: TGTGCCAGCAGTTGGTCAGGGAGGAACACTGAAGCTTTCTTT; CDR3 protein: CASSWSGRNTEAFF
V gene: TRBV6-1; D gene: NA; J gene: TRBJ1-2; CDR3 length: 13; clone size: NA; CDR3 DNA: TGTGCCAGCAGTCAAAGGGACAACTATGGCTACACCTTC; CDR3 protein: CASSQRDNYGYTF
V gene: TRBV6-1; D gene: TRBD1; J gene: TRBJ2-1; CDR3 length: 14; clone size: NA; CDR3 DNA: TGTGCCAGCAGTGTTGGGACAGCCTACAATGAGCAGTTCTTC; CDR3 protein: CASSVGTAYNEQFF
V gene: TRBV7-2; D gene: TRBD2; J gene: TRBJ2-1; CDR3 length: 15; clone size: NA; CDR3 DNA: TGTGCCAGCAGCTTATCTAGCGGGAGGCAAAATGAGCAGTTCTTC; CDR3 protein: CASSLSSGRQNEQFF
V gene: TRBV5-1; D gene: NA; J gene: TRBJ1-4; CDR3 length: 15; clone size: few; CDR3 DNA: TGCGCCAGCAGCCTAGCCGGGACGGATAATGAAAAACTGTTTTTT; CDR3 protein: CASSLAGTDNEKLFF
V gene: TRBV2; D gene: TRBD1; J gene: TRBJ2-7; CDR3 length: 15; clone size: NA; CDR3 DNA: TGTGCCAGCAGTGAGGTTGGGCAGGGGGTCGACGAGCAGTACTTC; CDR3 protein: CASSEVGQGVDEQYF
V gene: TRBV28; D gene: NA; J gene: TRBJ2-2; CDR3 length: 13; clone size: once; CDR3 DNA: TGTGCCAGCAGTCCCCGACCGTCCGGGGAGCTGTTTTTT; CDR3 protein: CASSPRPSGELFF
V gene: TRBV29-1; D gene: TRBD2; J gene: TRBJ2-1; CDR3 length: 17; clone size: NA; CDR3 DNA: TGCAGCGTCCGAGGGATTGGCGGGGAGGGCTCCTACAATGAGCAGTTCTTC; CDR3 protein: CSVRGIGGEGSYNEQFF
V gene: TRBV5-1; D gene: NA; J gene: TRBJ2-1; CDR3 length: 13; clone size: NA; CDR3 DNA: TGCGCCAGCAGCTTGGGACACGGCAATGAGCAGTTCTTC; CDR3 protein: CASSLGHGNEQFF
V gene: TRBV5-6; D gene: TRBD2; J gene: TRBJ2-5; CDR3 length: 15; clone size: NA; CDR3 DNA: TGTGCCAGCAGCTCACAAACTAGCGCCCAAGAGACCCAGTACTTC; CDR3 protein: CASSSQTSAQETQYF
V gene: TRBV29-1; D gene: TRBD2; J gene: TRBJ2-1; CDR3 length: 14; clone size: NA; CDR3 DNA: TGCAGCGTTGAACCCCGACTAGCGCCCAATGAGCAGTTCTTC; CDR3 protein: CSVEPRLAPNEQFF
V gene: TRBV28; D gene: NA; J gene: TRBJ2-7; CDR3 length: 14; clone size: NA; CDR3 DNA: TGTGCCAGCAGTTTGGAGGGGAGCTCCTACGAGCAGTACTTC; CDR3 protein: CASSLEGSSYEQYF
V gene: TRBV5-4; D gene: NA; J gene: TRBJ2-1; CDR3 length: 15; clone size: NA; CDR3 DNA: TGTGCCAGCAGCTTGGAGGCTAGCTATTACAATGAGCAGTTCTTC; CDR3 protein: CASSLEASYYNEQFF
V gene: TRBV7-2; D gene: NA; J gene: TRBJ1-2; CDR3 length: 15; clone size: once; CDR3 DNA: TGTGCCAGCAGCCCCAGCCGGGGGGACAACTATGGCTACACCTTC; CDR3 protein: CASSPSRGDNYGYTF
V gene: TRBV27; D gene: NA; J gene: TRBJ2-5; CDR3 length: 14; clone size: NA; CDR3 DNA: TGTGCCAGCAGTTTATCCGGGAGCTGGGAGACCCAGTACTTC; CDR3 protein: CASSLSGSWETQYF
V gene: TRBV10-3; D gene: NA; J gene: TRBJ1-4; CDR3 length: 14; clone size: NA; CDR3 DNA: TGTGCCTCCAGAATAGAGGGTGGTAATGAAAAACTGTTTTTT; CDR3 protein: CASRIEGGNEKLFF
V gene: TRBV29-1; D gene: NA; J gene: TRBJ2-7; CDR3 length: 14; clone size: NA; CDR3 DNA: TGCAGCGTTGAAGCGGGCAGCCACAACTACGAGCAGTACTTC; CDR3 protein: CSVEAGSHNYEQYF
V gene: TRBV19; D gene: TRBD2; J gene: TRBJ2-3; CDR3 length: 15; clone size: once; CDR3 DNA: TGTGCCAGTAGTATATCTAGCGGGATCACAGATACGCAGTATTTT; CDR3 protein: CASSISSGITDTQYF